Shown below are 14 T cell receptor beta chains from a single sample sequenced in a study of shared clonotypes between healthy human individuals. The naive CD8 subset, CD45RO-negative cells positively selected for CCR7, excluded terminally differentiated effector memory CD45RA+ cells. Data came from immunoSEQ multiplex PCR; TCRdb stores just in-frame clones and leaves some out. The sample records some 2.1 million clones, 80% to 95% being singletons. The sequenced material came from naive CD8+ T cells from PBMCs. The receptors here all came from a man aged 18 to 29 in good health. Some clones in this sample may be carry-over from other donors' samples.

The CDR3 DNA sequence: TGCAGCGTTCTGACAGGGCGGGCCTATGGCTACACCTTC. Its protein is CSVLTGRAYGYTF. The gene calls are TRBV29-1 and TRBJ1-2; 7 bases align to TRBD1. V was pared by 5 bases and J by 4 bases, with 7 bases of the junction left unmatched. CDR3 length: 13 amino acids. CDR1 SQVTM and CDR2 ANQGSEA come from the germline V gene.

Concerning this clone itself: Additional DNA sequences in this sample encode the identical CDR3. This rearrangement joins TRBV4-1 to TRBJ1-5, with TRBD1 matching over 7 bases. Germline CDR1 MGHRA, CDR2 YSYEKL. V was pared by 2 bases and J by 4 bases, with 2 bases of the junction left unmatched. The CDR3 is 14 residues long. The DNA of the CDR3 is TGCGCCAGCAGCCAAAACAGGGGAAATCAGCCCCAGCATTTT. This sequence encodes CASSQNRGNQPQHF.

This rearrangement joins TRBV29-1 to TRBJ1-2, with TRBD1 matching over 7 bases. V lost 6 bases and J lost 5; bases outside the gene matches: 9. The CDR3 consists of 13 residues. Germline assignment: CDR1 SQVTM and CDR2 ANQGSEA. CDR3 in DNA: TGCAGCGTAAAACCCGACAGGGAGTATGGCTACACCTTC. Its protein is CSVKPDREYGYTF.

This chain uses TRBV13 with TRBJ2-1; D uncertain. V dropped 3 bases and J dropped 6 bases, with 6 bases sitting between them. Germline CDR1 is PRHDT and CDR2 is FYEKMQ (reference sequence). The CDR3 consists of 12 residues. The CDR3 DNA reads as TGTGCCAGCAGCTTTCAGCCCAATGAGCAGTTCTTC. It specifies CASSFQPNEQFF.

J is TRBJ1-1 and V is TRBV9, with D possibly matching TRBD1 (6 bases). Germline CDR1 and CDR2: SGDLS and YYNGEE. V was clipped by 5 bases and J by 4 bases, with 12 bases between them. The CDR3 runs to 13 residues. The DNA of the CDR3 is TGTGCCAGCAGTTTAGACAGGAGCACTGAAGCTTTCTTT. Its translation is CASSLDRSTEAFF.

V gene TRBV9 combines with J gene TRBJ2-3; TRBD2 matches 11 bases. Germline values: CDR1 SGDLS, CDR2 YYNGEE. With V trimmed by 2 bases and J by 6 bases, 8 bases remained unmatched. The CDR3 extends over 16 amino acids. The CDR3 is CASSVGTSGFKDTQYF. In DNA form, the CDR3 reads TGTGCCAGCAGCGTTGGGACTAGCGGTTTCAAGGATACGCAGTATTTT.

V gene TRBV23-1 combines with J gene TRBJ2-7; D is unresolved. TRBV23-1 is marked as an open reading frame, function uncertain. This CDR3 spans 14 amino acids. Trimming removed 4 bases from V and 4 bases from J, with 14 bases in between. CDR3 nucleotides: TGCGCCAGCAGTCCGGTGGGCCAGATATACGAGCAGTACTTC. This sequence encodes CASSPVGQIYEQYF.

Turning to this clone: The sample carries other DNA sequences with the same CDR3. The chain joins TRBV27 to TRBJ2-7, with D possibly TRBD2 on 5 matching bases. Looked up from germline, CDR1 is MNHEY and CDR2 is SMNVEV (reference sequence). This CDR3 has 14 residues. The germline V and J ends were trimmed by 4 bases and 0 bases, with 10 bases remaining between them. CDR3 sequence (DNA): TGTGCCAGCAGTTCCGGAGGTGTCTCCTACGAGCAGTACTTC. Amino acids: CASSSGGVSYEQYF.

The rearrangement uses TRBV27 and TRBJ2-1; 12 positions agree with TRBD2. CDR1 is MNHEY and CDR2 is SMNVEV in the germline V gene (reference sequence). J gave up 3 bases and V 4 bases, and 7 bases lay outside the gene matches. The CDR3 spans 17 residues. The CDR3 DNA follows: TGTGCCAGCAGTTCCAGGACTAGCGGGAAGGGCTACAATGAGCAGTTCTTC. This gives the protein CASSSRTSGKGYNEQFF.

The chain joins TRBV10-3 to TRBJ1-1; D is unresolved. Germline V gene data show CDR1 as ENHRY and CDR2 as SYGVKD. The CDR3 is made up of 12 amino acids. The V gene lost 0 bases and the J gene lost 8 bases, with 7 bases spanning the gap. The CDR3 protein is CAISESRVEAFF. The CDR3 nucleotides read TGTGCCATCAGTGAGTCGCGGGTAGAAGCTTTCTTT.

The chain is built from TRBV29-1 and TRBJ2-7, with TRBD1 matching 9 bases. Germline V gene sequence: CDR1 SQVTM, CDR2 ANQGSEA. The CDR3 runs to 13 residues. Losses at the gene ends were 6 bases for V and 6 bases for J; bases not matched to a gene: 9. The chain's CDR3 is CSVPGTGRGEQYF. CDR3 DNA sequence: TGCAGCGTCCCCGGGACAGGGAGGGGCGAGCAGTACTTC.

V is TRBV19 and J is TRBJ1-1; D not certain. The V gene lost 3 bases and the J gene lost 8 bases, with 10 bases spanning the gap. Germline assignment: CDR1 LNHDA and CDR2 SQIVND (reference sequence). The CDR3 loop spans 12 amino acids. CDR3 in DNA: TGTGCCAGTAGTATTCTGGGCAGGGAAGCTTTCTTT. Protein: CASSILGREAFF.

The genes are TRBV7-9 and TRBJ2-7, with 15 bases aligning to TRBD2. J was trimmed by 2 bases and V by 0 bases; bases with no gene match: 2. The CDR3 extends over 17 amino acids. Germline values: CDR1 SEHNR, CDR2 FQNEAQ (reference sequence). The CDR3 DNA reads as TGTGCCAGCAGCTTAGCCGGGACTAGCGGGAGGACCTACGAGCAGTACTTC. Protein: CASSLAGTSGRTYEQYF.

To note about this clone: The same CDR3 also results from other DNA sequences found in this sample. V is TRBV7-9 and J is TRBJ2-2; D call uncertain. V was shortened by 3 bases and J by 6 bases, with 5 bases between the two germline ends. The CDR3 spans 12 residues. Germline V gives CDR1 SEHNR, CDR2 FQNEAQ (reference sequence). The CDR3 here is CASSLGSGELFF. The DNA for the CDR3 is TGTGCCAGCAGCTTGGGGTCCGGGGAGCTGTTTTTT.